A single sample is the source of the 8 T cell receptor beta chains below, sequenced in a study of Graves' ophthalmopathy and Graves' hyperthyroidism. Using RNA transcripts, the TCR beta CDR3 regions were amplified. An opening RT-PCR round employed HTBI primers and preceded a second-round multiplex PCR. TCRdb used MiXCR to reprocess the multiplex PCR reads, holding one entry per CDR3 protein. In the table there are about 400,000 distinct CDR3 sequences, approximately 20% of which are singletons. Input material: peripheral blood. These receptors all come from a woman younger than 35 with Graves' ophthalmopathy.

This clonotype was counted only a few times. CDR3 residues: CASSYPGTNHYEQYF. CDR3 DNA: TGTGCCAGCAGTTACCCGGGCACTAACCACTACGAGCAGTACTTC. J is TRBJ2-7 and V is TRBV6-5; the D is unclear. V lost 2 bases and J lost 3, with 14 bases in between. The CDR3 has 15 residues. Per the germline V gene, CDR1 is MNHEY and CDR2 is SVGAGI.

This clonotype was seen many times. This chain joins TRBV4-1 and TRBJ2-7, with 8 bases lining up with TRBD1. Germline V lookup: CDR1 MGHRA, CDR2 YSYEKL. V was clipped by 3 bases and J by 4 bases; unmatched bases: 5. The CDR3 covers 14 residues. CDR3: CASSQEDRAYEQYF. The CDR3 bases are TGCGCCAGCAGCCAGGAGGACAGGGCGTACGAGCAGTACTTC.

The table lists this clonotype with many counts. V is TRBV28 and J is TRBJ2-7; D possibly corresponds to TRBD1 (5 bases). V was pared by 5 bases and J by 3 bases, with 14 bases between. The CDR3 extends over 14 amino acids. CDR1 is MDHEN and CDR2 is SYDVKM in the germline V gene. CDR3 bases: TGTGCCAGCAGTCTATTTGACAGAAACTACGAGCAGTACTTC. Residues: CASSLFDRNYEQYF.

This clonotype was found a few times. The chain uses TRBV12-3 or TRBV12-4 and TRBJ2-7; possibly TRBD1 or TRBD2 for D (5 bases each). The CDR3 has 14 residues. Trimming cost V 7 bases and J 5 bases, with 18 bases left between them. CDR3 sequence (DNA): TGTGCCAGCACCCACTTCCGGGACCGTAACGAGCAGTACTTC. This translates into CASTHFRDRNEQYF.

This clonotype has ten or more counts. The rearrangement uses TRBV2 and TRBJ2-5, with TRBD2 identical over 7 bases. Unmatched junction bases numbered 7, after V lost 5 bases and J lost 4 bases. CDR3 length: 14 amino acids. CDR1 and CDR2 from the germline V gene are SNHLY and FYNNEI. CDR3 DNA sequence: TGTGCCAGCAGTAAACTAGCGCCCAGAGAGACCCAGTACTTC. This sequence encodes CASSKLAPRETQYF.

The genes are TRBV20-1 and TRBJ2-7; D gene uncertain. The CDR3 length is 11 residues. Germline values: CDR1 DFQATT, CDR2 SNEGSKA (reference sequence). V dropped 7 bases and J dropped 3 bases, with 10 bases sitting between them. The DNA of the CDR3 is TGCAGTGGGGTAGCTCTCTACGAGCAGTACTTC. Translation gives CSGVALYEQYF.

The rearrangement links TRBV6-1 to TRBJ2-7; 8 bases line up with TRBD2. V lost 11 bases and J lost 4; bases outside the gene matches: 7. Germline CDR1 is MNHNS and CDR2 is SASEGT. The length of the CDR3 is 12 residues. This CDR3 reads CAVGRAGYEQYF. In DNA form, the CDR3 reads TGTGCCGTCGGGAGGGCAGGTTACGAGCAGTACTTC.

This clonotype has a count of ten or more. This chain links TRBV4-3 with TRBJ1-2, with unresolved D. The V and J ends lost 0 bases and 4 bases respectively, with 9 bases between them. CDR1 is LGHNA and CDR2 is YSLEER in the germline V gene. The CDR3 has 14 residues. The CDR3 sequence is CASSQDQRLYGYTF. The CDR3 DNA reads as TGCGCCAGCAGCCAAGATCAGCGTCTCTATGGCTACACCTTC.